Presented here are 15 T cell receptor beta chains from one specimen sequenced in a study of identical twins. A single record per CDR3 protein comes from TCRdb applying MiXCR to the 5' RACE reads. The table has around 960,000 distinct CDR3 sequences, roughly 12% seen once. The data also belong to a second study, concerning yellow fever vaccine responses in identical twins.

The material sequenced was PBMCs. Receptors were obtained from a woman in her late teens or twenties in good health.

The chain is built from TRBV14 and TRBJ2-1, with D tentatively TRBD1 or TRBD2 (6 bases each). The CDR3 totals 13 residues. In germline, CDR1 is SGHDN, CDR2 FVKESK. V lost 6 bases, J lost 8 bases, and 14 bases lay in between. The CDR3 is CASRGSGGDEQFF. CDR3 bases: TGTGCCAGCAGAGGATCCGGGGGCGATGAGCAGTTCTTC.

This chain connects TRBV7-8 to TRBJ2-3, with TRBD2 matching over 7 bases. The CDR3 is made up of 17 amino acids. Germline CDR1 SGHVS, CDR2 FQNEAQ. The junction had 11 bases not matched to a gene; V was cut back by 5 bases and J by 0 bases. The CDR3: CASSPFYGGTSTDTQYF. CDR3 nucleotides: TGTGCCAGCAGCCCGTTCTACGGGGGGACTAGCACAGATACGCAGTATTTT.

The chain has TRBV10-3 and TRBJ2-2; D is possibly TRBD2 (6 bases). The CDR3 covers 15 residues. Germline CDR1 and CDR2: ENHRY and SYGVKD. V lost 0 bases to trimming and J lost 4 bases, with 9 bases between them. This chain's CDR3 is CAISESGLGTGELFF. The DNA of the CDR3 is TGTGCCATCAGTGAGTCGGGACTGGGCACCGGGGAGCTGTTTTTT.

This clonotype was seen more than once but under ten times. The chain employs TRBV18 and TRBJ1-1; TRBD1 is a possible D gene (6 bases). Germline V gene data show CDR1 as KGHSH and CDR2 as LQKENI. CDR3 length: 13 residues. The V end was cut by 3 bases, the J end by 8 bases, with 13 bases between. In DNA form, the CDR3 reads TGTGCCAGCTCACCTGCGGGGGCCCGGGAAGCTTTCTTT. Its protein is CASSPAGAREAFF. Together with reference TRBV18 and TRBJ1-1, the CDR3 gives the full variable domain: NAGVMQNPRHLVRRRGQEARLRCSPMKGHSHVYWYRQLPEEGLKFMVYLQKENIIDESGMPKERFSAEFPKEGPSILRIQQVVRGDSAAYFCASSPAGAREAFFGQGTRLTVV.

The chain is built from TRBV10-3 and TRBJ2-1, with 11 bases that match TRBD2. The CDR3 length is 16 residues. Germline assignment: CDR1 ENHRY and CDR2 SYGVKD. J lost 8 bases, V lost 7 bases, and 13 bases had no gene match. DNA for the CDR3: TGTGCCATCACCCGCGGGACTAGCGGCTTGAGGGATGAGCAGTTCTTC. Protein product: CAITRGTSGLRDEQFF.

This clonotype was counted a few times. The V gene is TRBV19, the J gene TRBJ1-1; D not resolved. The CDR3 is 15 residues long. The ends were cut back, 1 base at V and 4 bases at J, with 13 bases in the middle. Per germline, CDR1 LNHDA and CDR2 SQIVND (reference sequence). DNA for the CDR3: TGTGCCAGTAGTATAGGAGAGGGTTTTGGCACTGAAGCTTTCTTT. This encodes CASSIGEGFGTEAFF.

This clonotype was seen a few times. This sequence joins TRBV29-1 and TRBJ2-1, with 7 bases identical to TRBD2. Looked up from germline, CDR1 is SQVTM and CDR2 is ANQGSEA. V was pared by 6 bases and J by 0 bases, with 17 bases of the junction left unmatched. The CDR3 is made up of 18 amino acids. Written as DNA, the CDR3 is TGCAGCGTGGGGGGAAACTGGGAGGGGCAAAGCTCCTACAATGAGCAGTTCTTC. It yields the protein CSVGGNWEGQSSYNEQFF.

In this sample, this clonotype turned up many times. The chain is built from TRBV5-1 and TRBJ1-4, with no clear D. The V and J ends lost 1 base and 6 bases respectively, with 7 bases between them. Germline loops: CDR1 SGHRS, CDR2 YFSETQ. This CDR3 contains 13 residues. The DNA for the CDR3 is TGCGCCAGCAGCTTGAGTCAGGATGAAAAACTGTTTTTT. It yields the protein CASSLSQDEKLFF.

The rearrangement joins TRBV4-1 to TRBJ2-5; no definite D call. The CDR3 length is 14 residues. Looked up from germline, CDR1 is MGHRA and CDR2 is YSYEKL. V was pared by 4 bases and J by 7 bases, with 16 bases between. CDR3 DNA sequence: TGCGCCAGCAGCCCAGTAGGTCACCCGGGGACCCAGTACTTC. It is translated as CASSPVGHPGTQYF.

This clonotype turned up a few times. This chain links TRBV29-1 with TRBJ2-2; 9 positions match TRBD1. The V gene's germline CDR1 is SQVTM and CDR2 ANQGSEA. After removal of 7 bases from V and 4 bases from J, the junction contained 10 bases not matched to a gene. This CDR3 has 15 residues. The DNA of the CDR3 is TGCAGCGCTGGTGATAGACAGGGGGGCACCGGGGAGCTGTTTTTT. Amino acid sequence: CSAGDRQGGTGELFF.

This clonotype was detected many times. The CDR3 DNA is TGCAGTGCTGGGACTCTCGAGCAGTACGTC. Protein product: CSAGTLEQYV. The chain recombines TRBV20-1 with TRBJ2-7; possible D gene TRBD2, 6 bases. This CDR3 is 10 amino acids long. Germline V CDR1 and CDR2: DFQATT, SNEGSKA (reference sequence). V was clipped by 5 bases and J by 6 bases, with 8 bases between them.

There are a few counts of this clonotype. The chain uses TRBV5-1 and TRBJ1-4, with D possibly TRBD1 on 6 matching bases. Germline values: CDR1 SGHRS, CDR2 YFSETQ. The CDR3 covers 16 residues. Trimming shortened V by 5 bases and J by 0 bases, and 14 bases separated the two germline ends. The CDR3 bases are TGCGCCAGCAGATCCGGGGGGGCAGCAACTAATGAAAAACTGTTTTTT. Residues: CASRSGGAATNEKLFF. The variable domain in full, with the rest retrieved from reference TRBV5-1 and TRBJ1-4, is KAGVTQTPRYLIKTRGQQVTLSCSPISGHRSVSWYQQTPGQGLQFLFEYFSETQRNKGNFPGRFSGRQFSNSRSEMNVSTLELGDSALYLCASRSGGAATNEKLFFGSGTQLSVL.

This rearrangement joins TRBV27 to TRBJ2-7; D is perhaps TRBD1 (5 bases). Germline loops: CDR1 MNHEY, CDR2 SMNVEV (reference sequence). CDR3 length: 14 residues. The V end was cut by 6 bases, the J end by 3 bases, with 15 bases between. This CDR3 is CASSLTTDNYEQYF. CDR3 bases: TGTGCCAGCAGCTTAACGACAGACAACTACGAGCAGTACTTC.

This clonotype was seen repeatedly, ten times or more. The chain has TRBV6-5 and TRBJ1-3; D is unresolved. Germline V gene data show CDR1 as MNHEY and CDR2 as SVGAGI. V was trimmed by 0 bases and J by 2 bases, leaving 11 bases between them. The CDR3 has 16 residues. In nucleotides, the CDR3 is TGTGCCAGCAGTTACTCGAAGGCAGCTCCTGGAAACACCATATATTTT. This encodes CASSYSKAAPGNTIYF.

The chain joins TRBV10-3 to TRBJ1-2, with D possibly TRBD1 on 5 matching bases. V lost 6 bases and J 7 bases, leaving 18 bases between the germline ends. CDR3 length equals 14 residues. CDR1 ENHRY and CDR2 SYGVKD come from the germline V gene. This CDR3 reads CAISHLEGATGYTF. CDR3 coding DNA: TGTGCCATCAGCCATTTAGAAGGGGCAACTGGCTACACCTTC.